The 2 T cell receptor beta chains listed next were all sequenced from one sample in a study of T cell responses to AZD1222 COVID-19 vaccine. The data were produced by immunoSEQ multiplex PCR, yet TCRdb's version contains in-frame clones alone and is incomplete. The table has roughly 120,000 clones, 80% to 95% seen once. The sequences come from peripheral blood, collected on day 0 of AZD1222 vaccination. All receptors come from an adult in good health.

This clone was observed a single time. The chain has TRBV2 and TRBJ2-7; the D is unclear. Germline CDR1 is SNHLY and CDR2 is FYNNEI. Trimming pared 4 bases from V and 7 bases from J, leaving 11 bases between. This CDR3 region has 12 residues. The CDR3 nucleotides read TGTGCCAGCAGTGCGACGGGTGGGGAGCAGTACTTC. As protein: CASSATGGEQYF.

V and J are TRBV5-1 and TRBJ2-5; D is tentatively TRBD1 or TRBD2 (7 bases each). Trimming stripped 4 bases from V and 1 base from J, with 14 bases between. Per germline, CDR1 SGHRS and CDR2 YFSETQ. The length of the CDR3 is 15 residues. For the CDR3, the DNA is TGCGCCAGCAGCCCAGGGGGGGACACCCAAGAGACCCAGTACTTC. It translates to CASSPGGDTQETQYF.